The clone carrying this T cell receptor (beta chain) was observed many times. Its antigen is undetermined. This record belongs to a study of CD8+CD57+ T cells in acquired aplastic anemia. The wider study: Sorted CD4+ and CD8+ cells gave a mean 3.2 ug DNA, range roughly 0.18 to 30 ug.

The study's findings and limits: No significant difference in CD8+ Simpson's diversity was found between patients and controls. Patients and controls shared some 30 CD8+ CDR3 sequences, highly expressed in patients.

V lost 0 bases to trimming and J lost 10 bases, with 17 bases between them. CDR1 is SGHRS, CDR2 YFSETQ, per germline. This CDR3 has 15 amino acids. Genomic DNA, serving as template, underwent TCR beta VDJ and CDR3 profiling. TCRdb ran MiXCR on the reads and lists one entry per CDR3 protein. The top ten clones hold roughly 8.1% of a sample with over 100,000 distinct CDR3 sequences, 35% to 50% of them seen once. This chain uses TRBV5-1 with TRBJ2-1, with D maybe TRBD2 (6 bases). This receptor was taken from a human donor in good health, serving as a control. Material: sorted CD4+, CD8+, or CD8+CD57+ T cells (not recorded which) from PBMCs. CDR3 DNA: TGCGCCAGCAGCTTGGAGGGTTGGAGGGGTGAGGAGCAGTTCTTC. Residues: CASSLEGWRGEEQFF.